This T cell receptor beta chain comes out of a study of blood T cell repertoires in COVID-19. Study context: Italy, Spain and the United States were the sources of the convalescent and acute COVID-19 samples.

Sequencing used immunoSEQ multiplex PCR; TCRdb keeps in-frame clones, though not all of them. Among a few hundred thousand clones, around nine tenths were seen once, and the ten largest hold approximately 0.97%. Exposed participants came across a COVID-19 case within 2 weeks before study entry. CDR1 is MGHRA, CDR2 YSYEKL, per germline. The CDR3 contains 18 residues. V lost 0 bases, J lost 5 bases, and 15 bases stayed unmatched. The rearrangement uses TRBV4-1 and TRBJ2-7, with TRBD2 matching 8 bases. The TCR comes from a woman in her 30s who had been exposed to COVID-19. Sequencing input: PBMCs or T cells enriched from blood (not recorded which). CDR3 in amino acids: CASSQDPPGASGRDEQYF. CDR3 nucleotides: TGCGCCAGCAGCCAAGATCCTCCAGGTGCCAGCGGGAGAGACGAGCAGTACTTC.